The next 6 T cell receptor beta chains were all read from a single sample in a study of blood T cell repertoires in COVID-19. Only in-frame clones appear in the TCRdb table, and some are missing; sequencing was by immunoSEQ multiplex PCR. The sample shows fewer than 250,000 clones, approximately 85% of them seen only once. Sample: peripheral blood. These receptors all stem from a woman between 45 and 65 years old with active or convalescent COVID-19.

This clone has just one count. The CDR3 protein is CASSLQPRTIGELFF. CDR3 coding DNA: TGTGCCAGCAGTTTACAACCACGGACAATCGGGGAGCTGTTTTTT. This rearrangement joins TRBV27 to TRBJ2-2, with D perhaps TRBD1 (5 bases). This CDR3 has 15 amino acids. Trimming shortened V by 2 bases and J by 7 bases, and 14 bases separated the two germline ends. The V gene's germline CDR1 is MNHEY and CDR2 SMNVEV (reference sequence).

The gene calls are TRBV10-2 and TRBJ1-6; TRBD1 matches 10 bases. Germline-derived CDR1 and CDR2 are WSHSY and SAAADI. The J segment lost 8 bases and the V segment lost 7 bases, leaving 2 bases of the junction unmatched. CDR3 length equals 13 residues. CDR3 nucleotide sequence: TGCGCCAGCAAGACAGGGGGCGATTCACCCCTCCACTTT. It translates to CASKTGGDSPLHF.

The gene calls are TRBV5-1 and TRBJ1-3; no clear D gene. This CDR3 is 17 amino acids long. Between the trimmed V and J ends, which lost 0 bases and 0 bases, there was a span of 13 bases. Germline-derived CDR1 and CDR2 are SGHRS and YFSETQ. The CDR3 region is CASSLASGMVSGNTIYF. CDR3 nucleotides: TGCGCCAGCAGCTTGGCCTCGGGGATGGTCTCTGGAAACACCATATATTTT.

The chain uses TRBV30 and TRBJ1-4; tentatively, D is TRBD1 (5 bases). From germline, CDR1 is GTSNPN and CDR2 SVGIG (reference sequence). V lost 1 base to trimming and J lost 7 bases, with 13 bases between them. This CDR3 comprises 14 residues. CDR3 sequence reads: CAWSAGTLGEKLFF. CDR3 coding DNA: TGTGCCTGGAGTGCCGGGACTTTAGGTGAAAAACTGTTTTTT.

The chain is built from TRBV5-5 and TRBJ2-7, with TRBD1 matching 9 bases. CDR3 length equals 15 residues. Trimming took 3 bases from V and 3 from J; bases not matched to a gene: 7. CDR1 and CDR2 (germline): SGHKS, YYEKEE (reference sequence). In DNA, the CDR3 is TGTGCCAGCAGCTCTACCGGGACAGGGCGCTACGAGCAGTACGTC. Translated, it gives CASSSTGTGRYEQYV.

CDR3 nucleotides: TGCGCCAGCAGCTTGGGTGCGACAGGGTTCGTCAATGAGCAGTTCTTC. This codes for CASSLGATGFVNEQFF. The chain employs TRBV5-1 and TRBJ2-1; TRBD1 matches at 7 bases. Germline-derived CDR1 and CDR2 are SGHRS and YFSETQ. The V segment lost 0 bases and the J segment 6 bases; nucleotides outside the gene matches: 9. CDR3 size: 16 residues.